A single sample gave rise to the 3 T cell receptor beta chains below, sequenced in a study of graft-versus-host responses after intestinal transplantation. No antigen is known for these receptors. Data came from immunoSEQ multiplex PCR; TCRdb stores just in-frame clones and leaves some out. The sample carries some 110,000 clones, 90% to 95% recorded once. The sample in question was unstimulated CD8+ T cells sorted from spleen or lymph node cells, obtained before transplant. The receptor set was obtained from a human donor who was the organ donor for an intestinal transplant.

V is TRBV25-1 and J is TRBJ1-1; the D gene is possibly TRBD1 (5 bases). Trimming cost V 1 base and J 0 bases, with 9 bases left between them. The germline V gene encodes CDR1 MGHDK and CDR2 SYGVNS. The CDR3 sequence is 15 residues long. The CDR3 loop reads CASSEWDGMNTEAFF. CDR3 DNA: TGTGCCAGCAGTGAATGGGACGGAATGAACACTGAAGCTTTCTTT.

CDR3 sequence: CASSYTVYEQYF. In DNA form, the CDR3 reads TGTGCCAGCAGTTACACCGTCTACGAGCAGTACTTC. The chain uses TRBV6-5 and TRBJ2-7; no clear D gene. The CDR3 runs 12 residues. Looked up from germline, CDR1 is MNHEY and CDR2 is SVGAGI. The V end lost 2 bases, the J end lost 3 bases, and 5 bases lay between the germline ends.

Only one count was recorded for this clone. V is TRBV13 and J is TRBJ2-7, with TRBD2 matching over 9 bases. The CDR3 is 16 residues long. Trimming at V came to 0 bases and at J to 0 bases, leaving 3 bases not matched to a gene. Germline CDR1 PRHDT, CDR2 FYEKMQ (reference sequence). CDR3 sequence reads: CASSLGASGASYEQYF. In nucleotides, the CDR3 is TGTGCCAGCAGCTTAGGAGCTAGCGGGGCCTCCTACGAGCAGTACTTC.